This T cell receptor (beta chain) was recovered during a study of T cells after yellow fever vaccination. Looking at the study overall: Preparing low-cell-number fractions relied on SMART-Seq v4 Ultra Low Input. Notes on the study in general: CD4 and CD8 compartments shared a small share of clonotypes, likely from convergent recombination. Abundant contaminating clonotypes from the bulk population could appear in FACS-sorted repertoires.

This clonotype was detected many times. Its target is not known. Trimming left V 0 bases short and J 14 bases short, with 10 bases between. This CDR3 contains 12 residues. Germline V lookup: CDR1 MGHRA, CDR2 YSYEKL. TCRdb passed the 5' RACE reads through MiXCR, listing each CDR3 protein once. The sample lists around 310,000 distinct CDR3 sequences, roughly 8.7% occurring once. The TCR originated in a man between 18 and 29 years old who received the YFV17D yellow fever vaccine. The rearrangement uses TRBV4-1 and TRBJ1-4, with D maybe TRBD1 (5 bases). The sample in question was PBMCs, obtained on the day of the first yellow fever vaccination. The CDR3 protein is CASSQDPQGLFF. The CDR3 coding sequence is TGCGCCAGCAGCCAAGATCCCCAGGGCCTGTTTTTT.